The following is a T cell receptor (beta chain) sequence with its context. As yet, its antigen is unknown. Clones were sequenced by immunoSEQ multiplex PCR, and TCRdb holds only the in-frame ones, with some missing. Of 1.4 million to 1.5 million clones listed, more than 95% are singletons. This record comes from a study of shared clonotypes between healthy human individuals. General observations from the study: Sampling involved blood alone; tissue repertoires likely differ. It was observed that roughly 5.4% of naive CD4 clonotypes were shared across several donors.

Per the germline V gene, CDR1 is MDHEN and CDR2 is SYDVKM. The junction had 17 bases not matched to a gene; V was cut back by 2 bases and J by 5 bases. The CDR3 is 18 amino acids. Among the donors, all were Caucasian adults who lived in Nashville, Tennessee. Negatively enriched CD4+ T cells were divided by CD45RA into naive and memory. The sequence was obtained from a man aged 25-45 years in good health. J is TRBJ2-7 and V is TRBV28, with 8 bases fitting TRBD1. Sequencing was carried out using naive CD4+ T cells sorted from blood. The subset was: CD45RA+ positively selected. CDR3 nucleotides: TGTGCCAGCAGTTTAGGACAGGGCCGAGTGTTTTCGAAGAACGAGCAGTACTTC. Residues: CASSLGQGRVFSKNEQYF. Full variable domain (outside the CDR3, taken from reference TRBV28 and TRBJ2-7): DVKVTQSSRYLVKRTGEKVFLECVQDMDHENMFWYRQDPGLGLRLIYFSYDVKMKEKGDIPEGYSVSREKKERFSLILESASTNQTSMYLCASSLGQGRVFSKNEQYFGPGTRLTVT.